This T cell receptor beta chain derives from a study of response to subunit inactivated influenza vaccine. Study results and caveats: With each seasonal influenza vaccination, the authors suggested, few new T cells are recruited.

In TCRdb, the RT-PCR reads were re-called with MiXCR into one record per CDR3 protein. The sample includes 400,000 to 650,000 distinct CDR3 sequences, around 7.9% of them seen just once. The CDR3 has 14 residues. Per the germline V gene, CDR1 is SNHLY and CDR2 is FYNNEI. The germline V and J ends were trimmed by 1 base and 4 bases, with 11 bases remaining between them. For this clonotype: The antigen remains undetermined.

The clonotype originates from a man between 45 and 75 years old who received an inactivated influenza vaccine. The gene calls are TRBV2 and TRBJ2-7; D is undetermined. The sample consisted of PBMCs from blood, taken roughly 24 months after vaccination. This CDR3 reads CASSEGLWGYEQYF. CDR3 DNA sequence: TGTGCCAGCAGTGAAGGTTTGTGGGGTTACGAGCAGTACTTC.